The entry that follows covers one T cell receptor (beta chain) sequence. At one boundary the junction diverges from the germline segment, which might be a read error. The CDR3 is made up of 14 amino acids. Germline V gives CDR1 MNHNY, CDR2 SVGAGI (reference sequence). This sample was included in a study of tumor-infiltrating lymphocytes in primary liver carcinoma. Total RNA (around 500 ng) served as template for TCR beta cDNA synthesis primed by a constant-region primer. Generation of the TCR beta libraries relied on three nested multiplex PCR rounds using slightly modified ARM-PCR. Amplification in the first two PCR rounds was performed using TRBV1-TRBV30 forward primers and a C-beta reverse primer for 10 cycles each. TCRdb ran MiXCR on the multiplex PCR reads and lists one entry per CDR3 protein. Among 310,000 or so distinct CDR3 sequences listed, approximately 64% were seen once. Unsorted whole blood yielded the blood RNA, and germline DNA was also extracted. The patients lived with chronic HBV infection and had not yet received any treatment.

The chain joins TRBV6-6 to TRBJ2-6, with 9 positions matching TRBD1. Sequenced: peripheral blood. The clonotype was recovered from a middle-aged man with primary liver carcinoma and hepatitis B virus infection. The CDR3 loop reads CASRVGDRANVLTF. The DNA for the CDR3 is TGTGCCAGTAGGGTGGGGGACAGGGCCAACGTCCTGACGTTC.